What follows are 25 T cell receptor beta chains derived from one specimen sequenced in a study of cytomegalovirus exposure and HLA in healthy donors. The primer mix had 60 Vbeta and 13 Jbeta primers. Profiling relied on immunoSEQ multiplex PCR, and the TCRdb table lists in-frame clones only, not all of them. The repertoire holds tens of thousands of clones, with under 85% as singletons. The source material was PBMCs. The receptors were gathered from a woman aged 40 to 55 in good health and CMV-seronegative.

This sequence joins TRBV5-4 and TRBJ1-4, with D uncertain. The CDR3 contains 17 residues. The V gene's germline CDR1 is SGHNT and CDR2 YYREEE (reference sequence). V lost 2 bases and J lost 5, with 19 bases in between. This chain's CDR3 is CASSFGPRGLTNEKLFF. CDR3 in DNA: TGTGCCAGCAGCTTTGGCCCTAGAGGACTTACAAATGAAAAACTGTTTTTT. Looking up the rest from reference TRBV5-4 and TRBJ1-4 gives the full variable domain: ETGVTQSPTHLIKTRGQQVTLRCSSQSGHNTVSWYQQALGQGPQFIFQYYREEENGRGNFPPRFSGLQFPNYSSELNVNALELDDSALYLCASSFGPRGLTNEKLFFGSGTQLSVL.

The chain combines TRBV19 with TRBJ1-1, with D tentatively TRBD1 (6 bases). Germline V gene data show CDR1 as LNHDA and CDR2 as SQIVND (reference sequence). V was shortened by 2 bases and J by 2 bases, with 12 bases between the two germline ends. CDR3 length: 15 residues. The CDR3 spells CASSIRGQINTEAFF. The CDR3 DNA reads as TGTGCCAGTAGTATAAGAGGACAGATTAACACTGAAGCTTTCTTT.

The chain combines TRBV11-3 with TRBJ2-1, with 13 bases matching TRBD2. With V trimmed by 3 bases and J by 9 bases, 17 bases remained unmatched. Looked up from germline, CDR1 is SGHNT and CDR2 is YENEEA. This CDR3 spans 19 amino acids. The CDR3 here is CASSFSGTSGTPFRSEQFF. The CDR3 nucleotides read TGTGCCAGCAGCTTTTCCGGGACTAGCGGGACCCCTTTCCGGTCTGAGCAGTTCTTC. The entire variable domain, with the rest obtained from reference TRBV11-3 and TRBJ2-1, is as follows: EAGVVQSPRYKIIEKKQPVAFWCNPISGHNTLYWYLQNLGQGPELLIRYENEEAVDDSQLPKDRFSAERLKGVDSTLKIQPAELGDSAVYLCASSFSGTSGTPFRSEQFFGPGTRLTVL.

J is TRBJ2-7 and V is TRBV5-1; 14 bases line up with TRBD2. Losses at the gene ends were 3 bases for V and 5 bases for J; bases not matched to a gene: 1. The CDR3 totals 14 residues. CDR1 is SGHRS, CDR2 YFSETQ, per germline. CDR3 in DNA: TGCGCCAGCAGCTGGGGACTAGCGGGAGACGAGCAGTACTTC. Its translation is CASSWGLAGDEQYF.

The chain uses TRBV2 and TRBJ2-4, with 8 bases fitting TRBD1. The germline V gene has CDR1 SNHLY and CDR2 FYNNEI. V was clipped by 0 bases and J by 6 bases; unmatched bases: 13. This CDR3 contains 18 residues. CDR3: CASSEALPGGTLRNIQYF. The CDR3 DNA is TGTGCCAGCAGTGAAGCGCTTCCAGGGGGCACCCTAAGAAACATTCAGTACTTC.

V is TRBV28 and J is TRBJ2-7, with TRBD1 matching 7 bases. CDR1 and CDR2 from the germline V gene are MDHEN and SYDVKM. The CDR3 is made up of 11 amino acids. After removal of 3 bases from V and 7 bases from J, the junction contained 0 bases not matched to a gene. This CDR3 is CASSFRGEQYF. The DNA for the CDR3 is TGTGCCAGCAGTTTCAGGGGGGAGCAGTACTTC.

This clone was seen only a few times. The chain combines TRBV20-1 with TRBJ2-7; D gene unclear. CDR1 is DFQATT and CDR2 is SNEGSKA in the germline V gene (reference sequence). Trimming shortened V by 1 base and J by 6 bases, and 7 bases separated the two germline ends. The CDR3 loop spans 11 amino acids. The DNA for the CDR3 is TGCAGTGCTAGAGGGCCGGGCGAGCAGTACTTC. It codes for CSARGPGEQYF.

The CDR3: CASSLVAENYEQYF. DNA for the CDR3: TGCGCCAGCAGCTTGGTGGCCGAGAACTACGAGCAGTACTTC. This chain connects TRBV5-1 to TRBJ2-5; D not certain. The end of the DNA aligns better with TRBJ2-7, so the J call may be wrong. This CDR3 comprises 14 residues. Germline CDR1 reads SGHRS; CDR2 reads YFSETQ.

The chain links TRBV6-6 to TRBJ1-2, with D possibly matching TRBD1 (5 bases). Germline CDR1 is MNHNY and CDR2 is SVGAGI (reference sequence). The CDR3 spans 16 residues. Trimming cost V 6 bases and J 2 bases, with 19 bases left between them. DNA for the CDR3: TGTGCCAGCAGATGGGGGGACGTTGACAGAAACTATGGCTACACCTTC. It encodes CASRWGDVDRNYGYTF.

This clone was observed a few times. The chain carries TRBV5-6 and TRBJ1-4, with D uncertain. CDR1 is SGHDT, CDR2 YYEEEE, per germline. V gave up 2 bases and J gave up 8 bases, with 13 bases separating them. CDR3 length: 14 amino acids. The CDR3 DNA sequence: TGTGCCAGCAGCTTCACCCGGAGGCGAGAAAAACTGTTTTTT. Amino acid sequence: CASSFTRRREKLFF.

This clone has a handful of counts. The V call is TRBV5-4, the J call TRBJ1-2, with 11 bases aligning to TRBD1. Germline trimming cut 3 bases from V and 8 bases from J; bases unmatched to any gene: 9. The CDR3 contains 15 residues. The germline CDR1 and CDR2 sequences are SGHNT and YYREEE (reference sequence). CDR3 coding DNA: TGTGCCAGCAGCTCGGGGACAGGGGGGACGGCGGGCTACACCTTC. It translates to CASSSGTGGTAGYTF.

Only a few counts were recorded for this clone. The chain recombines TRBV7-9 with TRBJ2-1; the match to TRBD2 covers 8 bases. V shed 0 bases and J 0 bases; nucleotides not matched to a gene: 7. CDR3 length: 18 residues. The germline V gene has CDR1 SEHNR and CDR2 FQNEAQ (reference sequence). CDR3 residues: CASSLAEWTSFSYNEQFF. CDR3 nucleotides: TGTGCCAGCAGCTTAGCGGAGTGGACTAGCTTCTCCTACAATGAGCAGTTCTTC.

This clone was found a few times. The chain carries TRBV18 and TRBJ2-3; tentative D call: TRBD1 (6 bases). The CDR3 consists of 14 residues. The germline V gene has CDR1 KGHSH and CDR2 LQKENI. V lost 2 bases and J 4 bases, leaving 10 bases between the germline ends. The CDR3 here is CASSPEQGPDTQYF. In DNA form, the CDR3 reads TGTGCCAGCTCACCAGAACAGGGCCCAGATACGCAGTATTTT.

This chain joins TRBV4-3 and TRBJ2-7; D is possibly TRBD2 (5 bases). V was trimmed by 2 bases and J by 6 bases, leaving 14 bases between them. Germline values: CDR1 LGHNA, CDR2 YSLEER. There are 14 residues in the CDR3. CDR3 sequence reads: CASSQKGATSEQYF. CDR3 bases: TGCGCCAGCAGCCAAAAGGGAGCTACGAGCGAGCAGTACTTC.

This clone was detected only a few times. The CDR3: CASSNAGGTDTQYF. The CDR3 coding sequence is TGTGCCAGCAGTAACGCAGGGGGTACAGATACGCAGTATTTT. The rearrangement uses TRBV28 and TRBJ2-3, with TRBD1 matching 7 bases. CDR3 length equals 14 residues. J was trimmed by 3 bases and V by 5 bases; bases with no gene match: 5. Germline lookup yields CDR1 MDHEN and CDR2 SYDVKM.

The chain carries TRBV5-1 and TRBJ2-1; tentative D call: TRBD1 (5 bases). This CDR3 contains 13 residues. Trimming took off 7 bases at V and 3 bases at J, with 11 bases between the two ends. CDR1 SGHRS and CDR2 YFSETQ come from the germline V gene. The CDR3 sequence: CASAIDSYNEQFF. The CDR3 DNA reads as TGCGCCAGCGCTATCGACAGCTACAATGAGCAGTTCTTC. Variable domain in full (rest from reference TRBV5-1 and TRBJ2-1): KAGVTQTPRYLIKTRGQQVTLSCSPISGHRSVSWYQQTPGQGLQFLFEYFSETQRNKGNFPGRFSGRQFSNSRSEMNVSTLELGDSALYLCASAIDSYNEQFFGPGTRLTVL.

DNA for the CDR3: TGCAGCGTTGTGTCAGGGTCAAGCTACGAGCAGTACTTC. It is translated as CSVVSGSSYEQYF. The genes are TRBV29-1 and TRBJ2-7; TRBD1 might be the D (5 bases). The germline gives CDR1 SQVTM, CDR2 ANQGSEA. The CDR3 consists of 13 residues. The V end was cut by 4 bases, the J end by 3 bases, with 13 bases between.

This clone has more than one count but fewer than ten. The chain uses TRBV2 and TRBJ1-3, with 9 positions matching TRBD1. The CDR3 sequence is 14 residues long. V gave up 7 bases and J gave up 2 bases; unmatched junction bases: 3. Germline CDR1 SNHLY, CDR2 FYNNEI. The CDR3 loop is CASTRTGAGNTIYF. CDR3 bases: TGTGCCAGCACCAGGACAGGGGCTGGAAACACCATATATTTT.

V gene TRBV7-7 combines with J gene TRBJ2-1; 8 nucleotides agree with TRBD2. The germline CDR1 and CDR2 sequences are SSHAT and FNYEAQ (reference sequence). V lost 4 bases to trimming and J lost 8 bases; unmatched junction nucleotides: 19. The CDR3 sequence is 18 residues long. CDR3 sequence (DNA): TGTGCCAGCAGCTCCACTCCTAGTTTGGGGACTAGTGCAGATGAGCAGTTCTTC. This encodes CASSSTPSLGTSADEQFF.

This clone has a handful of counts. The chain has TRBV7-6 and TRBJ2-1; 15 bases agree with TRBD2. This CDR3 contains 17 residues. Germline V gene data show CDR1 as SGHVS and CDR2 as FNYEAQ. Losses at the gene ends were 5 bases for V and 1 base for J; bases not matched to a gene: 3. This chain's CDR3 is CASSRGLAGGSYNEQFF. In DNA form, the CDR3 reads TGTGCCAGCAGCCGGGGACTAGCGGGAGGTTCCTACAATGAGCAGTTCTTC. Based on the CDR3 plus reference TRBV7-6 and TRBJ2-1, the full variable domain is GAGVSQSPRYKVTKRGQDVALRCDPISGHVSLYWYRQALGQGPEFLTYFNYEAQQDKSGLPNDRFSAERPEGSISTLTIQRTEQRDSAMYRCASSRGLAGGSYNEQFFGPGTRLTVL.

This sequence joins TRBV27 and TRBJ1-2; the match to TRBD1 covers 8 bases. The germline V gene encodes CDR1 MNHEY and CDR2 SMNVEV (reference sequence). This CDR3 has 17 amino acids. V lost 6 bases and J lost 4; bases outside the gene matches: 16. The CDR3 is CASRGARRTGYPYGYTF. CDR3 coding DNA: TGTGCCAGCAGAGGCGCCCGTAGGACAGGGTATCCCTATGGCTACACCTTC.

CDR3 in DNA: TGTGCCAGCAGCCACAGTACCTACGAGCAGTACTTC. Amino acids: CASSHSTYEQYF. The chain combines TRBV14 with TRBJ2-7; no clear D. Germline loops: CDR1 SGHDN, CDR2 FVKESK. This CDR3 region has 12 residues. Trimming took off 3 bases at V and 2 bases at J, with 5 bases between the two ends.

The chain is built from TRBV14 and TRBJ2-5, with 8 nucleotides matching TRBD1. This CDR3 is built from 17 residues. V lost 2 bases to trimming and J lost 2 bases; unmatched junction nucleotides: 10. Germline-derived CDR1 and CDR2 are SGHDN and FVKESK. CDR3 sequence reads: CASSQIRDRWGQETQYF. CDR3 bases: TGTGCCAGCAGCCAAATCCGGGACAGGTGGGGTCAAGAGACCCAGTACTTC.

The chain is built from TRBV5-1 and TRBJ1-5; the D is unclear. Germline assignment: CDR1 SGHRS and CDR2 YFSETQ. Trimming cost V 0 bases and J 5 bases, with 9 bases left between them. CDR3 size: 14 residues. The CDR3 sequence: CASSLGSGDQPQHF. CDR3 nucleotides: TGCGCCAGCAGCTTGGGGTCCGGAGATCAGCCCCAGCATTTT.

The V gene is TRBV7-7, the J gene TRBJ2-3; D remains unclear. Germline V gene data show CDR1 as SSHAT and CDR2 as FNYEAQ (reference sequence). This CDR3 is built from 13 residues. Trimming pared 2 bases from V and 0 bases from J, leaving 3 bases between. The CDR3 region is CASSLLSTDTQYF. The CDR3 DNA reads as TGTGCCAGCAGCTTACTCAGCACAGATACGCAGTATTTT.